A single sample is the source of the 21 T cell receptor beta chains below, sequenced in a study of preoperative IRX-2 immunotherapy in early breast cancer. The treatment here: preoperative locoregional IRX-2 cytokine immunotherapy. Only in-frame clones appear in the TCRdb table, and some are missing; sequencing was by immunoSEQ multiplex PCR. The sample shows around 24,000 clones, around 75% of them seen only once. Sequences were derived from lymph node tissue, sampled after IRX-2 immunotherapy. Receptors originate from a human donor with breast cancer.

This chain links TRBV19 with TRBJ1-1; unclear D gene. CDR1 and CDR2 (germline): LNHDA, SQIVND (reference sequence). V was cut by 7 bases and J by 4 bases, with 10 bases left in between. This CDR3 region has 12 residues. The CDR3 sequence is CASTFGSTEAFF. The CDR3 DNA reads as TGTGCCAGTACCTTTGGGTCCACTGAAGCTTTCTTT.

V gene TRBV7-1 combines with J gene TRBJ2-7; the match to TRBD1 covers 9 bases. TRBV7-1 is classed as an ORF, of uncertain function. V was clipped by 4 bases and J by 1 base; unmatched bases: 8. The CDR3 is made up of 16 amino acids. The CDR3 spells CASSLVGQGSSYEQYF. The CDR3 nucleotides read TGTGCCAGCAGCTTGGTGGGACAGGGATCGTCCTACGAGCAGTACTTC.

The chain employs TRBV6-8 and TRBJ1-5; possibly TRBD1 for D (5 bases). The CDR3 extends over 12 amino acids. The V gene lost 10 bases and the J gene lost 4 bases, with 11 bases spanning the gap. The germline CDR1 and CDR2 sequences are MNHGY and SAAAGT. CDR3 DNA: TGTGCCATTGGGGCGGGGAATCAGCCCCAGCATTTT. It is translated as CAIGAGNQPQHF.

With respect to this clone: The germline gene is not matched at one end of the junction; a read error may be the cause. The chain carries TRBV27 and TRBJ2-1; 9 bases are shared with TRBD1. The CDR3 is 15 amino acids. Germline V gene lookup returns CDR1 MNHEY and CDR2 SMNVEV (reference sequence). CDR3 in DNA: TGTGCCACCAGTGTATGGGGACAGGGATTCGATGAGCAGTTCTTC. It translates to CATSVWGQGFDEQFF.

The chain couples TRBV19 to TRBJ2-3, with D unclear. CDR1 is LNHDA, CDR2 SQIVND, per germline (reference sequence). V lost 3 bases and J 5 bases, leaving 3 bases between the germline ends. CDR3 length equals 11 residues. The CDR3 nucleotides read TGTGCCAGTAGTATGGGAGATACGCAGTATTTT. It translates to CASSMGDTQYF. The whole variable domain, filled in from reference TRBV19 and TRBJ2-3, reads DGGITQSPKYLFRKEGQNVTLSCEQNLNHDAMYWYRQDPGQGLRLIYYSQIVNDFQKGDIAEGYSVSREKKESFPLTVTSAQKNPTAFYLCASSMGDTQYFGPGTRLTVL.

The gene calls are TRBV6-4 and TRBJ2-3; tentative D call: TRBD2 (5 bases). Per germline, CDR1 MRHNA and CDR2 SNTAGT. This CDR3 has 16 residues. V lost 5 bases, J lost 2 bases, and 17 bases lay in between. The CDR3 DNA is TGTGCCAGCAGTCTACTGGCGACTATTAACACAGATACGCAGTATTTT. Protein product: CASSLLATINTDTQYF.

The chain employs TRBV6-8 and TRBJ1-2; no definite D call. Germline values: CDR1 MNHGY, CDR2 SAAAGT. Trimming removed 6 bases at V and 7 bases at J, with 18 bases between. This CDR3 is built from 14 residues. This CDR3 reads CASRLGKAAVGYTF. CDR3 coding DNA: TGTGCCAGCAGGCTAGGGAAGGCGGCGGTTGGCTACACCTTC.

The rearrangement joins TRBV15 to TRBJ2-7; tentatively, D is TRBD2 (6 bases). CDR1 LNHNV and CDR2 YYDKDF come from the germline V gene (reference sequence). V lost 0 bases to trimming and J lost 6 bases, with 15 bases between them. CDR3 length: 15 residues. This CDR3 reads CATSRDPTGASEQYF. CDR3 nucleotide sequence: TGTGCCACCAGCAGAGATCCAACGGGAGCGAGCGAGCAGTACTTC.

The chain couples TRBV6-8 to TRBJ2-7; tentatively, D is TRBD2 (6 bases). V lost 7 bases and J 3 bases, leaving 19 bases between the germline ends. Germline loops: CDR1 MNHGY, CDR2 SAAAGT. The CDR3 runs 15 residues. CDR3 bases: TGTGCCAGCAACCTGGGGCGGGAAGGAAACTACGAGCAGTACTTC. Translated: CASNLGREGNYEQYF.

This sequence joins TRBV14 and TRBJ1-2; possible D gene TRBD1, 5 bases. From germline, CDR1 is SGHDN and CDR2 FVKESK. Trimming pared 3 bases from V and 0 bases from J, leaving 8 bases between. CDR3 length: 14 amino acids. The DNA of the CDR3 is TGTGCCAGCAGCCAGACAGTTTCTAACTATGGCTACACCTTC. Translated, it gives CASSQTVSNYGYTF.

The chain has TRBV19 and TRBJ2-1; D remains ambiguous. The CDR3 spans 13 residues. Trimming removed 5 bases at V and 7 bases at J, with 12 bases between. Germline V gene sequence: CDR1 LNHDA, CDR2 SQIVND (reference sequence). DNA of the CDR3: TGTGCCAGTAGTCAGGACGGATCAAATGAGCAGTTCTTC. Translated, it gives CASSQDGSNEQFF.

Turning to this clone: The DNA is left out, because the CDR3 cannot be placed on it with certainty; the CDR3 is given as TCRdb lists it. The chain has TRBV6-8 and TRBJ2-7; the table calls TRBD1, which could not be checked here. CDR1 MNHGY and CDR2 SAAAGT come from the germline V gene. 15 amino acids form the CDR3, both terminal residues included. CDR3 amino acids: CASXXXXXXXYXQYF.

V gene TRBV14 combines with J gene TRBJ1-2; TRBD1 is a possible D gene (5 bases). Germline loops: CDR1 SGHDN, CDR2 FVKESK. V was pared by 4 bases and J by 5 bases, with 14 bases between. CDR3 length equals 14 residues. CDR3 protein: CASSPDGAGYGYTF. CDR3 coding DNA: TGTGCCAGCAGCCCGGACGGGGCCGGTTATGGCTACACCTTC.

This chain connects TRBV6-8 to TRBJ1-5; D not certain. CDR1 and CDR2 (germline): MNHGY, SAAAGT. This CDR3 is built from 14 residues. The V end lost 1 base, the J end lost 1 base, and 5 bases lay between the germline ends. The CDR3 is CASSYWGSNQPQHF. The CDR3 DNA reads TGTGCCAGCAGTTACTGGGGAAGCAATCAGCCCCAGCATTTT.

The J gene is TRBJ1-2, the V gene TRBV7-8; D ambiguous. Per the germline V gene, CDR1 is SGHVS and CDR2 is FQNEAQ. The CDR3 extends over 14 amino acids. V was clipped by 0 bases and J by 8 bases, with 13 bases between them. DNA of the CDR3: TGTGCCAGCAGCTTAGCGGGTAGACGGGAAGGCTACACCTTC. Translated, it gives CASSLAGRREGYTF.

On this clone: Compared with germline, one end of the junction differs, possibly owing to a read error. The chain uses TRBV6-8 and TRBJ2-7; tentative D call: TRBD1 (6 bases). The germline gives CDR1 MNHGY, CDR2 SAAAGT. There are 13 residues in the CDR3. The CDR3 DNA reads TGTGCCATCAGTCTGGACAGAACCTACGAGCAGTACTTC. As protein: CAISLDRTYEQYF.

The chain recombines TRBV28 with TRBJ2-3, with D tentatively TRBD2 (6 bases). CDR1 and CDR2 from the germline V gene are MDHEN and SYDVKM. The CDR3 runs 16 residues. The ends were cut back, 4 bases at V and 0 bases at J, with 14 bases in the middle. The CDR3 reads CASSSPGGLSTDTQYF. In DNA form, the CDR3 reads TGTGCCAGCAGTTCCCCCGGGGGATTGAGCACAGATACGCAGTATTTT.

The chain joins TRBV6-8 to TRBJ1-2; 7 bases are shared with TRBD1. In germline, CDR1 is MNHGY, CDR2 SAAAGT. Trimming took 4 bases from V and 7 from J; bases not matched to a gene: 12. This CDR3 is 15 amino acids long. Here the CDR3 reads CASSFADRPKSGYTF. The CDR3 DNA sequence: TGTGCCAGCAGTTTCGCGGACAGGCCCAAGAGTGGCTACACCTTC.

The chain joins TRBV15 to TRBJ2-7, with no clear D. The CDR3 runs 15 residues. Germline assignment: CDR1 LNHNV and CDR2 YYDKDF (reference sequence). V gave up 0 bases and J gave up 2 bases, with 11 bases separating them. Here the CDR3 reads CATSRESYSPYEQYF. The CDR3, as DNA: TGTGCCACCAGCAGAGAATCCTACAGCCCCTACGAGCAGTACTTC.

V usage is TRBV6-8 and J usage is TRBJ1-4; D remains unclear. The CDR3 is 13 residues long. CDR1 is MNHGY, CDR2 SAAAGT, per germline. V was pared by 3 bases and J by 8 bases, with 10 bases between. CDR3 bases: TGTGCCAGCAGTTATAGTACCTACGAAAAACTGTTTTTT. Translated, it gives CASSYSTYEKLFF.

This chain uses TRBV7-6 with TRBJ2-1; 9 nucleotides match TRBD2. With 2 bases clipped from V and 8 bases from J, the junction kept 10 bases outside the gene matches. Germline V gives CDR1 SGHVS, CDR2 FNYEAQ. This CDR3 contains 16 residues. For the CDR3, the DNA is TGTGCCAGCAGCTTATTGGCGGGAGGGTATAATTATGAGCAGTTCTTC. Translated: CASSLLAGGYNYEQFF.